This TCR beta chain is from a study of blood T cell repertoires in COVID-19. Study context: COVID-19 samples from acute and convalescent phases originated in the United States, Italy and Spain. In each case, the material was cDNA or gDNA derived from T cells, B-cell-depleted T cells, or PBMCs.

How the authors handled the data: By means of reference gene primer amplification, nucleated cell counts were estimated. Repertoires were generated with immunoSEQ multiplex PCR, while TCRdb's copy carries only in-frame clones and drops some. The V and J calls and clone size come from that table; D and trimming were worked out from the DNA. The sample contains 150,000 to 180,000 clones, roughly 80% of which appear only once. Germline lookup yields CDR1 KGHDR and CDR2 SFDVKD. This CDR3 spans 11 amino acids. Losses at the gene ends were 4 bases for V and 12 bases for J; bases not matched to a gene: 2. The chain recombines TRBV24-1 with TRBJ2-1; TRBD2 matches at 7 bases. The TCR was taken from a woman aged 55 to 70 with acute or convalescent COVID-19. The sequenced sample was peripheral blood. The CDR3 spells CATSETSVQFF. The DNA of the CDR3 is TGTGCCACCAGTGAAACTAGCGTGCAGTTCTTC.